Presented here are 8 T cell receptor beta chains from one specimen sequenced in a study of blood T cell repertoires in COVID-19. TCRdb's table, derived via immunoSEQ multiplex PCR, lists solely in-frame clones and lacks some. The sample records about 190,000 clones, about 88% being singletons. The sample comprised peripheral blood. These receptors were taken from a woman aged 40 to 55 who had recovered from COVID-19.

The gene calls are TRBV3-1 (or the pseudogene TRBV3-2) and TRBJ2-5, with TRBD1 identical over 7 bases. This CDR3 has 13 amino acids. Trimming at V came to 8 bases and at J to 2 bases, leaving 5 bases not matched to a gene. Germline V gives CDR1 LGHDT, CDR2 YNNKEL (reference sequence). The CDR3 is CASGTAYQETQYF. The CDR3 DNA reads as TGTGCCAGCGGGACAGCCTATCAAGAGACCCAGTACTTC.

V gene TRBV6-2 or TRBV6-3 combines with J gene TRBJ2-7; 9 positions agree with TRBD1. This CDR3 spans 15 amino acids. J gave up 5 bases and V 3 bases, and 8 bases lay outside the gene matches. Germline-derived CDR1 and CDR2 are MNHEY and SVGEGT. CDR3 amino acids: CASSYTGQGGDEQYF. CDR3 DNA sequence: TGTGCCAGCAGTTATACGGGACAGGGAGGTGACGAGCAGTACTTC.

This chain links TRBV19 with TRBJ1-1; no reliable D call. Trimming took off 5 bases at V and 0 bases at J, with 13 bases between the two ends. Germline assignment: CDR1 LNHDA and CDR2 SQIVND (reference sequence). The CDR3 has 15 residues. DNA for the CDR3: TGTGCCAGTAGTCCCCGGACTCTAATGAACACTGAAGCTTTCTTT. Its protein is CASSPRTLMNTEAFF. The full variable domain, completed using reference TRBV19 and TRBJ1-1, is DGGITQSPKYLFRKEGQNVTLSCEQNLNHDAMYWYRQDPGQGLRLIYYSQIVNDFQKGDIAEGYSVSREKKESFPLTVTSAQKNPTAFYLCASSPRTLMNTEAFFGQGTRLTVV.

The chain carries TRBV7-2 and TRBJ2-5; 11 nucleotides match TRBD1. The CDR3 has 16 residues. Germline CDR1 and CDR2: SGHTA and FQGNSA. The junction had 8 bases not matched to a gene; V was cut back by 6 bases and J by 2 bases. The DNA for the CDR3 is TGTGCCAGCAGTCTTACCGGGACAGGGGGACAAGAGACCCAGTACTTC. Translation gives CASSLTGTGGQETQYF.

This clone was seen just once. The chain uses TRBV19 and TRBJ2-7, with 10 bases fitting TRBD2. Germline CDR1 and CDR2: LNHDA and SQIVND (reference sequence). The CDR3 length is 16 residues. J was trimmed by 3 bases and V by 6 bases; bases with no gene match: 11. The CDR3 region has the DNA TGTGCCAGTAGCTCGACCCCACTAGCGGGGTTCTACGAGCAGTACTTC. It yields the protein CASSSTPLAGFYEQYF.

The rearrangement uses TRBV11-3 and TRBJ2-1; 9 bases are a match to TRBD2. Trimming cost V 5 bases and J 0 bases; bases outside gene matches: 5. The CDR3 length is 16 residues. CDR1 SGHNT and CDR2 YENEEA come from the germline V gene. The CDR3 region is CASSLAGSSSYNEQFF. DNA for the CDR3: TGTGCCAGCAGCCTAGCGGGGTCGAGCTCCTACAATGAGCAGTTCTTC.

CDR3 in DNA: TGTGCCAGCAGTTCAACGAGGGGGCGAAACACCGGGGAGCTGTTTTTT. This codes for CASSSTRGRNTGELFF. The V gene is TRBV6-6, the J gene TRBJ2-2, with 7 bases aligning to TRBD1. The CDR3 runs 16 residues. J lost 2 bases, V lost 4 bases, and 7 bases had no gene match. CDR1 is MNHNY and CDR2 is SVGAGI in the germline V gene (reference sequence).

The chain employs TRBV12-3 or TRBV12-4 and TRBJ2-7, with D perhaps TRBD1 (5 bases). With 2 bases removed from V and 9 bases from J, the gap between germline ends came to 8 bases. The CDR3 is made up of 11 amino acids. Here the CDR3 reads CASSLPGPQYF. The CDR3 DNA is TGTGCCAGCAGTTTACCAGGGCCGCAGTACTTC.